A single sample gave rise to the 29 T cell receptor beta chains below, sequenced in a study of T cells in Graves' hyperthyroidism and ophthalmopathy. Amplified TCR beta CDR3 regions came from RNA transcripts. TCR CDR3 regions were first amplified by RT-PCR with HTBI primers. A single record per CDR3 protein comes from TCRdb applying MiXCR to the multiplex PCR reads. Of approximately 740,000 distinct CDR3 sequences listed, around 15% are singletons. Sequencing input: blood. The receptors stem from a woman between 18 and 29 years old with Graves' hyperthyroidism.

The CDR3 protein is CASSFPTSGRDEQYF. CDR3 nucleotides: TGTGCCAGCAGCTTCCCGACTAGCGGGAGAGACGAGCAGTACTTC. The chain combines TRBV13 with TRBJ2-7; TRBD2 matches at 12 bases. This CDR3 is 15 amino acids long. In germline, CDR1 is PRHDT, CDR2 FYEKMQ (reference sequence). V lost 3 bases, J lost 5 bases, and 5 bases stayed unmatched.

This clonotype was seen many times. The chain combines TRBV30 with TRBJ1-2, with D uncertain. Trimming left V 0 bases short and J 4 bases short, with 15 bases between. The CDR3 extends over 15 amino acids. Germline V CDR1 and CDR2: GTSNPN, SVGIG (reference sequence). The CDR3 DNA reads as TGTGCCTGGAGTGTCCGCGGTTCCGGGTCCTATGGCTACACCTTC. Its protein is CAWSVRGSGSYGYTF.

This clonotype has a count of ten or more. The chain has TRBV2 and TRBJ2-3; 7 bases fit TRBD2. The V gene's germline CDR1 is SNHLY and CDR2 FYNNEI. The trim removed 7 bases at V and 2 bases at J, leaving 15 bases unmatched. This CDR3 region has 17 residues. In nucleotides, the CDR3 is TGTGCCAGCACCGCAACGGGGAGACTAGCCCTCACAGATACGCAGTATTTT. Protein sequence: CASTATGRLALTDTQYF.

This clonotype was counted a single time. The J gene is TRBJ2-1, the V gene TRBV12-3 or TRBV12-4, with 11 nucleotides matching TRBD1. This CDR3 comprises 15 residues. The V segment lost 4 bases and the J segment 7 bases; nucleotides outside the gene matches: 6. The CDR3 nucleotides are TGTGCCAGCAGTTGGGGACAGGGGGAGTATAATGAGCAGTTCTTC. It is translated as CASSWGQGEYNEQFF.

The V gene is TRBV7-3, the J gene TRBJ2-1; tentative D call: TRBD1 (7 bases). Deletions cut 1 base from V and 7 bases from J, with 17 bases between. The CDR3 totals 16 residues. Germline V lookup: CDR1 SGHTA, CDR2 FQGTGA. The CDR3 sequence: CASSLNPGGGGNEQFF. CDR3 DNA: TGTGCCAGCAGCTTAAATCCAGGGGGAGGAGGGAATGAGCAGTTCTTC. Full variable domain (outside the CDR3, taken from reference TRBV7-3 and TRBJ2-1): GAGVSQTPSNKVTEKGKYVELRCDPISGHTALYWYRQSLGQGPEFLIYFQGTGAADDSGLPNDRFFAVRPEGSVSTLKIQRTERGDSAVYLCASSLNPGGGGNEQFFGPGTRLTVL.

In nucleotides, the CDR3 is TGTGCCAGCAGTTTAGATGTCGGCTATGGCTACACCTTC. This encodes CASSLDVGYGYTF. This chain uses TRBV12-3 or TRBV12-4 with TRBJ1-2, with D unclear. The CDR3 runs 13 residues. V gave up 1 base and J gave up 4 bases, with 7 bases separating them.

V and J are TRBV11-1 and TRBJ2-7; 8 nucleotides agree with TRBD1. CDR3 length: 14 amino acids. The germline gives CDR1 SGHAT, CDR2 FQDESV (reference sequence). The V gene end was trimmed by 6 bases and the J gene end by 0 bases; junction bases not matched to a gene: 4. The CDR3 DNA reads as TGTGCCAGCAGACACGGACAGGGCTCCTACGAGCAGTACTTC. Encoded protein: CASRHGQGSYEQYF.

The table lists this clonotype with many counts. The chain recombines TRBV27 with TRBJ2-5, with D uncertain. The CDR3 consists of 13 residues. The V gene's germline CDR1 is MNHEY and CDR2 SMNVEV (reference sequence). V was cut by 6 bases and J by 5 bases, with 13 bases left in between. The chain's CDR3 is CASRPDNRETQYF. The CDR3 DNA reads TGTGCCAGCAGGCCAGACAATAGGGAGACCCAGTACTTC.

The chain links TRBV24-1 to TRBJ1-2; 7 nucleotides align to TRBD1. With 3 bases clipped from V and 4 bases from J, the junction kept 16 bases outside the gene matches. The length of the CDR3 is 18 residues. Germline values: CDR1 KGHDR, CDR2 SFDVKD. The CDR3 spells CATSDPSPGGGGGYGYTF. The CDR3 bases are TGTGCCACCAGTGATCCCTCCCCTGGAGGGGGCGGGGGCTATGGCTACACCTTC.

This clonotype was seen more than once but under ten times. V gene TRBV14 combines with J gene TRBJ2-3, with D uncertain. Trimming removed 5 bases from V and 5 bases from J, with 5 bases in between. The CDR3 is 11 residues long. CDR1 SGHDN and CDR2 FVKESK come from the germline V gene. CDR3: CASSYQDTQYF. CDR3 bases: TGTGCCAGCAGCTACCAAGATACGCAGTATTTT.

This clonotype appeared many times. The chain has TRBV20-1 and TRBJ2-1; 8 nucleotides line up with TRBD2. This CDR3 contains 14 residues. With 3 bases clipped from V and 8 bases from J, the junction kept 9 bases outside the gene matches. Germline V CDR1 and CDR2: DFQATT, SNEGSKA (reference sequence). The CDR3 loop is CSASAGRGAYEQFF. DNA of the CDR3: TGCAGTGCTAGTGCGGGGCGGGGGGCTTATGAGCAGTTCTTC.

The sample holds a few counts of this clonotype. J is TRBJ1-4 and V is TRBV28; D gene unclear. This CDR3 comprises 14 residues. CDR1 is MDHEN and CDR2 is SYDVKM in the germline V gene. The germline V and J ends were trimmed by 4 bases and 5 bases, with 11 bases remaining between them. This CDR3 reads CASSSRAPNEKLFF. Here the CDR3 DNA reads TGTGCCAGCAGTTCTCGGGCTCCAAATGAAAAACTGTTTTTT.

The V and J genes are TRBV2 and TRBJ2-4; D possibly corresponds to TRBD1 (6 bases). Between the trimmed V and J ends, which lost 3 bases and 3 bases, there was a span of 9 bases. This CDR3 has 14 amino acids. Germline V gene lookup returns CDR1 SNHLY and CDR2 FYNNEI. The CDR3 region has the DNA TGTGCCAGCAGTGACAGGGGAGTCAAAAACATTCAGTACTTC. It translates to CASSDRGVKNIQYF.

About this clonotype itself: At one boundary the junction diverges from the germline segment, which might be a read error. V gene TRBV6-9 combines with J gene TRBJ2-1, with 9 nucleotides matching TRBD2. CDR1 and CDR2 (germline): MNHGY, SVAAGI. The CDR3 sequence is 14 residues long. In DNA, the CDR3 is TGCGCCAGCAGTATCTTGCGGGAGGGCAATGAGCAGTTCTTC. Translated: CASSILREGNEQFF.

This clonotype was picked up a small number of times. This chain's CDR3 is CASARRLGDGNEQFF. CDR3 coding DNA: TGCGCCAGCGCACGTCGACTAGGCGATGGGAATGAGCAGTTCTTC. The chain recombines TRBV10-1 with TRBJ2-1; the D gene is possibly TRBD2 (6 bases). With 8 bases removed from V and 7 bases from J, the gap between germline ends came to 21 bases. From germline, CDR1 is WNHNN and CDR2 SYGVQD (reference sequence). The CDR3 consists of 15 residues.

This clonotype has a handful of counts. The CDR3 spells CASSFGELDYGYEQYF. CDR3 DNA: TGTGCCAGCAGCTTCGGTGAACTGGACTATGGCTACGAGCAGTACTTC. The gene calls are TRBV11-2 and TRBJ2-7; perhaps TRBD2 as D (6 bases). CDR3 length equals 16 residues. Looked up from germline, CDR1 is SGHAT and CDR2 is FQNNGV. Trimming left V 3 bases short and J 3 bases short, with 18 bases between.

The chain couples TRBV19 to TRBJ1-1; D is uncertain. This CDR3 comprises 12 residues. The V end was cut by 8 bases, the J end by 6 bases, with 13 bases between. Germline V lookup: CDR1 LNHDA, CDR2 SQIVND (reference sequence). The CDR3 region is CASATGLAEAFF. In nucleotides, the CDR3 is TGTGCCAGTGCTACGGGGTTGGCTGAAGCTTTCTTT.

The sample holds many counts of this clonotype. In DNA form, the CDR3 reads TGCAGTGCTAGACCTCTTCCGACTTTCTATGGCTACACCTTC. Its protein is CSARPLPTFYGYTF. The chain joins TRBV20-1 to TRBJ1-2; D remains unclear. The CDR3 sequence is 14 residues long. From germline, CDR1 is DFQATT and CDR2 SNEGSKA (reference sequence). The V gene lost 2 bases and the J gene lost 4 bases, with 14 bases spanning the gap.

This clonotype has at least ten counts. The V call is TRBV12-3 or TRBV12-4, the J call TRBJ2-5, with unresolved D. V was clipped by 0 bases and J by 1 base, with 3 bases between them. The CDR3 has 13 amino acids. Here the CDR3 DNA reads TGTGCCAGCAGTTTAGCAGTCCAAGAGACCCAGTACTTC. Its translation is CASSLAVQETQYF.

V and J are TRBV29-1 and TRBJ1-4, with D possibly TRBD1 on 6 matching bases. CDR1 SQVTM and CDR2 ANQGSEA come from the germline V gene. CDR3 length: 13 residues. The germline V and J ends were trimmed by 6 bases and 4 bases, with 12 bases remaining between them. The CDR3 loop reads CSVSQGLNEKLFF. In DNA, the CDR3 is TGCAGCGTCTCACAGGGCCTTAATGAAAAACTGTTTTTT. Combining the CDR3 with reference TRBV29-1 and TRBJ1-4 gives the whole variable domain SAVISQKPSRDICQRGTSLTIQCQVDSQVTMMFWYRQQPGQSLTLIATANQGSEATYESGFVIDKFPISRPNLTFSTLTVSNMSPEDSSIYLCSVSQGLNEKLFFGSGTQLSVL.

This clonotype has at least ten counts. The chain has TRBV12-3 or TRBV12-4 and TRBJ2-5, with D possibly matching TRBD1 (5 bases). The CDR3 contains 14 residues. Trimming took off 2 bases at V and 2 bases at J, with 9 bases between the two ends. The CDR3: CASSLRRQQETQYF. The CDR3 bases are TGTGCCAGCAGTTTAAGAAGACAGCAAGAGACCCAGTACTTC.

This clonotype showed up many times. An end of the junction does not agree with germline; a read error may underlie this. The rearrangement links TRBV2 to TRBJ2-3; D uncertain. The CDR3 consists of 15 residues. CDR1 and CDR2 from the germline V gene are SNHLY and FYNNEI. CDR3 protein: CASSSRAVPTDTQYF. CDR3 nucleotide sequence: TGTGCGAGCAGTTCTCGAGCAGTACCCACGGATACGCAGTATTTT.

This clonotype was seen a handful of times. J is TRBJ2-2 and V is TRBV20-1; 7 nucleotides agree with TRBD1. The V and J ends lost 6 bases and 1 base, in that order; junction bases with no gene match: 5. The CDR3 length is 14 residues. Looked up from germline, CDR1 is DFQATT and CDR2 is SNEGSKA (reference sequence). The CDR3 nucleotides read TGCAGTGCCCCTAGACAGGGGAACACCGGGGAGCTGTTTTTT. Residues: CSAPRQGNTGELFF.

This clonotype came up many times. The chain links TRBV11-2 to TRBJ2-7, with D unresolved. Germline V gene lookup returns CDR1 SGHAT and CDR2 FQNNGV. The CDR3 has 15 amino acids. The germline V and J ends were trimmed by 0 bases and 5 bases, with 14 bases remaining between them. The CDR3 DNA reads TGTGCCAGCAGCTTAGAACCACAGATTTTCAACGAGCAGTACTTC. It translates to CASSLEPQIFNEQYF.

Notes on this clonotype: This could be a read error, since a much larger clone is one nucleotide away. V usage is TRBV5-1 and J usage is TRBJ2-1, with 7 bases matching TRBD2. Germline assignment: CDR1 SGHRS and CDR2 YFSETQ. The CDR3 spans 15 residues. CDR3 DNA: TGCGGCAGCAGCTTGGCGGGAGACCCCTACAATGAGCAGTTCTTC. As protein: CGSSLAGDPYNEQFF. Together with reference TRBV5-1 and TRBJ2-1, the CDR3 gives the full variable domain: KAGVTQTPRYLIKTRGQQVTLSCSPISGHRSVSWYQQTPGQGLQFLFEYFSETQRNKGNFPGRFSGRQFSNSRSEMNVSTLELGDSALYLCGSSLAGDPYNEQFFGPGTRLTVL.

This clonotype was detected ten times or more. J is TRBJ2-5 and V is TRBV12-3 or TRBV12-4; maybe TRBD2 (6 bases). This CDR3 region has 13 residues. Trimming removed 3 bases at V and 4 bases at J, with 9 bases between. The CDR3 DNA reads as TGTGCCAGCAGTTTGGAGGGGTCAGAGACCCAGTACTTC. Amino acid sequence: CASSLEGSETQYF.

This sequence joins TRBV7-9 and TRBJ2-4, with 9 bases lining up with TRBD2. Germline V gene data show CDR1 as SEHNR and CDR2 as FQNEAQ (reference sequence). The CDR3 loop spans 16 amino acids. Trimming at V came to 5 bases and at J to 0 bases, leaving 5 bases not matched to a gene. CDR3 DNA: TGTGCCAGCAGCCCGGGACTAGCCCTAGCCAAAAACATTCAGTACTTC. Translating gives CASSPGLALAKNIQYF.

This clonotype has more than one count but fewer than ten. CDR3 coding DNA: TGTGCCAGCAGCCCCTACCTTGCAACTAATGAAAAACTGTTTTTT. Protein product: CASSPYLATNEKLFF. V usage is TRBV7-2 and J usage is TRBJ1-4, with D unresolved. V was clipped by 5 bases and J by 0 bases, with 10 bases between them. Germline V CDR1 and CDR2: SGHTA, FQGNSA. This CDR3 spans 15 amino acids.

This clonotype has at least ten counts. The chain uses TRBV7-9 and TRBJ2-1; TRBD2 matches at 10 bases. This CDR3 spans 15 amino acids. Germline V gene lookup returns CDR1 SEHNR and CDR2 FQNEAQ (reference sequence). Trimming at V came to 5 bases and at J to 6 bases, leaving 7 bases not matched to a gene. The CDR3 sequence: CASSRGLAVRNEQFF. DNA of the CDR3: TGTGCCAGCAGCCGCGGACTAGCGGTTCGCAATGAGCAGTTCTTC. Looking up the rest from reference TRBV7-9 and TRBJ2-1 gives the full variable domain: DTGVSQNPRHKITKRGQNVTFRCDPISEHNRLYWYRQTLGQGPEFLTYFQNEAQLEKSRLLSDRFSAERPKGSFSTLEIQRTEQGDSAMYLCASSRGLAVRNEQFFGPGTRLTVL.